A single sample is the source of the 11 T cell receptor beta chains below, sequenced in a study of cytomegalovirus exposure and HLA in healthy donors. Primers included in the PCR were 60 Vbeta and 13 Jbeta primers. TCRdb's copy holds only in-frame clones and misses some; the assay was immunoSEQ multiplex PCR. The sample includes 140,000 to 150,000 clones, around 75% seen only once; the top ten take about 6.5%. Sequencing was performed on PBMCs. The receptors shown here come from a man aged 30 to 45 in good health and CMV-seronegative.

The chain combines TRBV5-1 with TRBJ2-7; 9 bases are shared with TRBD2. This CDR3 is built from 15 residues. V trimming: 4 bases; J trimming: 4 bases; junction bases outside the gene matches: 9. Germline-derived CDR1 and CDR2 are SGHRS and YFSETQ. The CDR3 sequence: CASSRGAGGPYEQYF. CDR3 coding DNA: TGCGCCAGCAGCCGGGGGGCGGGGGGGCCGTACGAGCAGTACTTC.

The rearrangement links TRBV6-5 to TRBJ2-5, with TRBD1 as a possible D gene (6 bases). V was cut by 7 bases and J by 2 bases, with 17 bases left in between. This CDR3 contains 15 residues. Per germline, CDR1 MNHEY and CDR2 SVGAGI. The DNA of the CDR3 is TGTGCCAGCACCCCCCAGGCAGGGGCTCAAGAGACCCAGTACTTC. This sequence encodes CASTPQAGAQETQYF.

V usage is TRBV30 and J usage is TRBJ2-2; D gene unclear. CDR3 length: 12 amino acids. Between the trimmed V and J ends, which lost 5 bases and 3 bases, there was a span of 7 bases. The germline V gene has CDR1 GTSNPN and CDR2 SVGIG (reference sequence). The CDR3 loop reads CAWQIYTGELFF. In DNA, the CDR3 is TGTGCCTGGCAGATCTACACCGGGGAGCTGTTTTTT.

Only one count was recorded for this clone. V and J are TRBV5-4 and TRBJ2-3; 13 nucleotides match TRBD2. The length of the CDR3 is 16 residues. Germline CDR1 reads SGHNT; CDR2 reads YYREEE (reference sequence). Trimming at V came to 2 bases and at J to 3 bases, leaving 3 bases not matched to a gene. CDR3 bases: TGTGCCAGCAGCTTCAGACTAGCGGGAGGTACAGATACGCAGTATTTT. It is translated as CASSFRLAGGTDTQYF.

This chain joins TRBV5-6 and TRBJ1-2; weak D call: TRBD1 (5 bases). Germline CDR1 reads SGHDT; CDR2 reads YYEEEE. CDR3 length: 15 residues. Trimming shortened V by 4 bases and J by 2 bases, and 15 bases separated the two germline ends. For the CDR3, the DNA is TGTGCCAGCAGCCCGCAAGGGGCAGGGAACTATGGCTACACCTTC. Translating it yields CASSPQGAGNYGYTF.

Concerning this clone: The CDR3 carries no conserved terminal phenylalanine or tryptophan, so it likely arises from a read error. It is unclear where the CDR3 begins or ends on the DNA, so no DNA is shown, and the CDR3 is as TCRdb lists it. CDR3 sequence reads: CASSILEGCLRAVL. This chain joins TRBV21-1 and TRBJ2-6; the DNA was not compared with TRBD2, the D call given in the table. TRBV21-1 is a documented pseudogene. Ends included, the CDR3 has 14 residues.

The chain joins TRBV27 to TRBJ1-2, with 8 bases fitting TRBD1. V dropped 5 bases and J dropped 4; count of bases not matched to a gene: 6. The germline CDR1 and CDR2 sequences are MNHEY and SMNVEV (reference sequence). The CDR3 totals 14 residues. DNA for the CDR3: TGTGCCAGCAGTCCGGACAGGGTCCGCTATGGCTACACCTTC. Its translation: CASSPDRVRYGYTF.

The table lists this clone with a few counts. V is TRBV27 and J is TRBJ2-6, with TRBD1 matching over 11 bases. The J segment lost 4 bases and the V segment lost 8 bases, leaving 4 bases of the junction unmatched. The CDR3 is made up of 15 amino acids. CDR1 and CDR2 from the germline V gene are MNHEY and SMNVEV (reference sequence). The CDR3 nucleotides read TGTGCCAGCGGACAGGGGGCAGGGGGGGCCAACGTCCTGACTTTC. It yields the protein CASGQGAGGANVLTF.

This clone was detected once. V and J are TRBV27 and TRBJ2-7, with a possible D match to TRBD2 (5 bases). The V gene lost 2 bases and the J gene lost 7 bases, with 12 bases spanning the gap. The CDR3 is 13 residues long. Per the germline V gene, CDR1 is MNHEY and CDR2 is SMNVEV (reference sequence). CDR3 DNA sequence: TGTGCCAGCAGTTTAAATGGGGAGAGGGAGCAGTACTTC. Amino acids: CASSLNGEREQYF.

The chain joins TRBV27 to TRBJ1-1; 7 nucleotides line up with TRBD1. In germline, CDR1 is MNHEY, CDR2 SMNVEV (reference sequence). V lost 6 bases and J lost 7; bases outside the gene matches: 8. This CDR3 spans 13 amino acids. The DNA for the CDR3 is TGTGCCAGCAGCTCAATCCGGGACAGTGAAGCTTTCTTT. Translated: CASSSIRDSEAFF.

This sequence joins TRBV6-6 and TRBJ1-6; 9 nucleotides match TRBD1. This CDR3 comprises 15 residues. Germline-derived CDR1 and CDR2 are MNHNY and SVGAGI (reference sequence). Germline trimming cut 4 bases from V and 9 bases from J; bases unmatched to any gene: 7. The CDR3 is CASSSVGTGRSPLHF. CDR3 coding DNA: TGTGCCAGCAGTTCCGTAGGGACAGGGCGTTCACCCCTCCACTTT.